Below are 25 T cell receptor beta chains sequenced from a single sample in a study of cytomegalovirus exposure and HLA in healthy donors. The PCR had 60 Vbeta and 13 Jbeta primers. Measured with immunoSEQ multiplex PCR; TCRdb has only the in-frame clones, and not every one. The table has about 210,000 clones, about 80% seen once. Sequencing input: PBMCs. These receptors originate from a woman aged 50 to 65 in good health and CMV-seropositive.

The chain couples TRBV25-1 to TRBJ1-1; 7 bases match TRBD1. J was trimmed by 2 bases and V by 6 bases; bases with no gene match: 6. This CDR3 spans 14 amino acids. Germline CDR1 is MGHDK and CDR2 is SYGVNS. This chain's CDR3 is CASSGTGVNTEAFF. CDR3 DNA sequence: TGTGCCAGCAGCGGAACAGGGGTAAACACTGAAGCTTTCTTT.

V and J are TRBV11-1 and TRBJ1-2, with D perhaps matching TRBD1 (6 bases). The CDR3 is 16 residues long. The V end was cut by 1 base, the J end by 7 bases, with 19 bases between. In germline, CDR1 is SGHAT, CDR2 FQDESV (reference sequence). CDR3 region: CASSLDNFGRGSGYTF. The CDR3 bases are TGTGCCAGCAGCTTAGACAATTTCGGCAGGGGATCTGGCTACACCTTC.

The chain employs TRBV5-1 and TRBJ2-2; 8 nucleotides agree with TRBD2. This CDR3 has 15 amino acids. The J segment lost 2 bases and the V segment lost 2 bases, leaving 2 bases of the junction unmatched. Germline-derived CDR1 and CDR2 are SGHRS and YFSETQ. The CDR3 region has the DNA TGCGCCAGCAGCTTCAGCGGGGGCAACACCGGGGAGCTGTTTTTT. Its translation is CASSFSGGNTGELFF.

The chain is built from TRBV15 and TRBJ1-3, with D perhaps TRBD1 (5 bases). The CDR3 is made up of 17 amino acids. Germline V gene data show CDR1 as LNHNV and CDR2 as YYDKDF (reference sequence). The ends were cut back, 1 base at V and 4 bases at J, with 17 bases in the middle. In DNA form, the CDR3 reads TGTGCCACCAGCAGAGGTCGGGGACTGGCGGGAGGAAACACCATATATTTT. Its protein is CATSRGRGLAGGNTIYF.

The chain combines TRBV19 with TRBJ1-1; D is perhaps TRBD1 (5 bases). This CDR3 has 13 residues. Trimming shortened V by 9 bases and J by 3 bases, and 14 bases separated the two germline ends. Germline lookup yields CDR1 LNHDA and CDR2 SQIVND (reference sequence). CDR3 nucleotides: TGTGCCAGCAACCGGGGGGGGTACACTGAAGCTTTCTTT. It yields the protein CASNRGGYTEAFF.

The J gene is TRBJ1-2, the V gene TRBV28; no clear D. This CDR3 comprises 10 residues. V shed 10 bases and J shed 14 bases, with 17 bases lying between them. Germline CDR1 and CDR2: MDHEN and SYDVKM. The CDR3 loop is CATGRRPKTF. The CDR3 DNA follows: TGTGCCACCGGCAGGCGCCCTAAGACCTTC.

The gene calls are TRBV5-1 and TRBJ2-1; TRBD1 matches at 8 bases. CDR3 size: 15 residues. Germline CDR1 reads SGHRS; CDR2 reads YFSETQ. V trimming: 6 bases; J trimming: 4 bases; junction bases outside the gene matches: 9. As DNA, the CDR3 is TGCGCCAGCACCGCCGCGACAGGGGTATACAATGAGCAGTTCTTC. Translating it yields CASTAATGVYNEQFF.

This chain uses TRBV7-6 with TRBJ2-2, with D perhaps matching TRBD2 (6 bases). The germline CDR1 and CDR2 sequences are SGHVS and FNYEAQ. Trimming left V 5 bases short and J 6 bases short, with 13 bases between. The CDR3 length is 14 residues. As DNA, the CDR3 is TGTGCCAGCAGCCTCGGGAGCCTGCCCGGGGAGCTGTTTTTT. It yields the protein CASSLGSLPGELFF.

A remark on this clone: Other DNA sequences in this sample translate to the same CDR3. The rearrangement uses TRBV19 and TRBJ1-5, with D unclear. Germline V lookup: CDR1 LNHDA, CDR2 SQIVND (reference sequence). The CDR3 spans 15 residues. The V gene lost 4 bases and the J gene lost 4 bases, with 14 bases spanning the gap. CDR3 region: CASSTSRGRNQPQHF. CDR3 nucleotide sequence: TGTGCCAGTAGTACCTCGCGGGGTCGAAATCAGCCCCAGCATTTT. The full variable domain, in which reference TRBV19 and TRBJ1-5 provide the parts outside the CDR3, is DGGITQSPKYLFRKEGQNVTLSCEQNLNHDAMYWYRQDPGQGLRLIYYSQIVNDFQKGDIAEGYSVSREKKESFPLTVTSAQKNPTAFYLCASSTSRGRNQPQHFGDGTRLSIL.

This chain uses TRBV28 with TRBJ1-2; weak D call: TRBD1 (6 bases). Between the trimmed V and J ends, which lost 6 bases and 2 bases, there was a span of 10 bases. Per germline, CDR1 MDHEN and CDR2 SYDVKM. The CDR3 covers 13 residues. CDR3 sequence: CASRVDRNYGYTF. The CDR3 coding sequence is TGTGCCAGCAGGGTGGACAGAAACTATGGCTACACCTTC.

CDR3 coding DNA: TGTGCCAGCAGCCTTACTCGGAGGTACGGGTTCTTC. Amino acids: CASSLTRRYGFF. The J gene is TRBJ2-1, the V gene TRBV28; the D gene is possibly TRBD2 (5 bases). The CDR3 is 12 amino acids. Trimming stripped 6 bases from V and 15 bases from J, with 18 bases between. Germline CDR1 MDHEN, CDR2 SYDVKM.

The chain recombines TRBV30 with TRBJ1-1; 8 positions agree with TRBD1. Germline V gene lookup returns CDR1 GTSNPN and CDR2 SVGIG (reference sequence). V dropped 3 bases and J dropped 4; count of bases not matched to a gene: 7. This CDR3 is built from 14 residues. The CDR3 loop reads CAWSPQGGVTEAFF. CDR3 coding DNA: TGTGCCTGGAGCCCACAGGGGGGAGTCACTGAAGCTTTCTTT.

This chain connects TRBV9 to TRBJ2-1, with D tentatively TRBD2 (5 bases). V was pared by 4 bases and J by 2 bases, with 13 bases between. CDR1 SGDLS and CDR2 YYNGEE come from the germline V gene. CDR3 length: 15 amino acids. CDR3 amino acids: CASSPRREPYNEQFF. The CDR3 DNA reads TGTGCCAGCAGCCCCCGACGGGAACCCTACAATGAGCAGTTCTTC.

The chain has TRBV6-6 and TRBJ1-1, with 8 bases identical to TRBD1. This CDR3 has 15 residues. J lost 4 bases, V lost 6 bases, and 10 bases had no gene match. Per germline, CDR1 MNHNY and CDR2 SVGAGI (reference sequence). CDR3 coding DNA: TGTGCCAGCAGAACATCGCAGGGGGCGCGCACTGAAGCTTTCTTT. Its protein product is CASRTSQGARTEAFF.

The chain joins TRBV11-2 to TRBJ1-6; 7 bases agree with TRBD1. Trimming cost V 3 bases and J 8 bases; bases outside gene matches: 4. CDR1 is SGHAT and CDR2 is FQNNGV in the germline V gene. The CDR3 has 14 amino acids. DNA of the CDR3: TGTGCCAGCAGCTTTGGGACAGTATATTCACCCCTCCACTTT. This sequence encodes CASSFGTVYSPLHF.

The chain recombines TRBV6-5 with TRBJ1-2; D may be TRBD1 (6 bases). V was shortened by 4 bases and J by 4 bases, with 13 bases between the two germline ends. The V gene's germline CDR1 is MNHEY and CDR2 SVGAGI. CDR3 length: 14 amino acids. CDR3 protein: CASSSDSPRYGYTF. CDR3 nucleotide sequence: TGTGCCAGCAGTTCGGACAGTCCCCGCTATGGCTACACCTTC.

The gene calls are TRBV7-9 and TRBJ2-3, with D possibly TRBD2 on 5 matching bases. The CDR3 has 18 amino acids. Trimming left V 4 bases short and J 6 bases short, with 26 bases between. Germline V gene lookup returns CDR1 SEHNR and CDR2 FQNEAQ (reference sequence). The CDR3 here is CASSSRWAGREKVDTQYF. The CDR3 coding sequence is TGTGCCAGCAGCTCCCGCTGGGCGGGCCGCGAAAAAGTCGATACGCAGTATTTT.

The rearrangement joins TRBV5-6 to TRBJ1-2; 12 bases line up with TRBD1. The CDR3 runs to 16 residues. After removal of 4 bases from V and 1 base from J, the junction contained 5 bases not matched to a gene. CDR1 SGHDT and CDR2 YYEEEE come from the germline V gene. The CDR3 DNA follows: TGTGCCAGCAGCCAGGGACAGGGGGCATTTAACTATGGCTACACCTTC. Residues: CASSQGQGAFNYGYTF.

V usage is TRBV6-5 and J usage is TRBJ2-7, with D perhaps matching TRBD1 (6 bases). This CDR3 has 13 amino acids. V lost 2 bases and J 3 bases, leaving 8 bases between the germline ends. CDR1 MNHEY and CDR2 SVGAGI come from the germline V gene. The CDR3 nucleotides read TGTGCCAGCAGTTACCAACAGGGCTACGAGCAGTACTTC. Protein sequence: CASSYQQGYEQYF.

CDR3 coding DNA: TGTGCCAGCAGCTTCAACAGTGTCAGGGATACGCAGTATTTT. Amino acids: CASSFNSVRDTQYF. This sequence joins TRBV7-2 and TRBJ2-3; no definite D call. Trimming removed 3 bases from V and 6 bases from J, with 13 bases in between. The length of the CDR3 is 14 residues. The germline V gene encodes CDR1 SGHTA and CDR2 FQGNSA.

The chain employs TRBV19 and TRBJ2-3; 8 nucleotides agree with TRBD1. CDR1 is LNHDA and CDR2 is SQIVND in the germline V gene (reference sequence). CDR3 length: 14 residues. J was trimmed by 6 bases and V by 8 bases; bases with no gene match: 10. DNA of the CDR3: TGTGCCAGTGGGGCGGCAGGGGGCTCGGATACGCAGTATTTT. Translated: CASGAAGGSDTQYF.

This rearrangement joins TRBV21-1 to TRBJ2-7; the DNA was not used to check the table's D call, TRBD2. TRBV21-1 is a pseudogene. The CDR3 is 12 residues long. CDR3 sequence: CASNSFPYEQYF. CDR3 sequence (DNA): TGTGCCAGCAATTCGTTTCCCTACGAGCAGTACTTC.

The genes are TRBV7-9 and TRBJ2-2; 12 bases map to TRBD1. V was pared by 5 bases and J by 8 bases, with 12 bases of the junction left unmatched. Germline V gene sequence: CDR1 SEHNR, CDR2 FQNEAQ (reference sequence). This CDR3 contains 17 residues. The CDR3 coding sequence is TGTGCCAGCAGCCCGGTCGGGACAGGGGGCGTAAGAGGGGAGCTGTTTTTT. Encoded protein: CASSPVGTGGVRGELFF.

This clone has only a few counts. J is TRBJ1-5 and V is TRBV4-3, with 7 bases lining up with TRBD1. The CDR3 is 14 amino acids. Per germline, CDR1 LGHNA and CDR2 YSLEER. V lost 4 bases, J lost 6 bases, and 6 bases stayed unmatched. CDR3 sequence reads: CASSPQGVGQPQHF. The CDR3, as DNA: TGCGCCAGCAGCCCCCAGGGGGTCGGTCAGCCCCAGCATTTT.

The V and J genes are TRBV4-1 and TRBJ2-3; D not resolved. The length of the CDR3 is 17 residues. Deletions cut 0 bases from V and 8 bases from J, with 21 bases between. CDR1 and CDR2 (germline): MGHRA, YSYEKL. CDR3 sequence (DNA): TGCGCCAGCAGCCAAGATAGGCCAGTTCGTCTCAGGCCTACGCAGTATTTT. As protein: CASSQDRPVRLRPTQYF.